A selection of T cell receptor beta chains follows, all from one sample in a study of cytomegalovirus exposure and HLA in healthy donors. Method: immunoSEQ multiplex PCR; TCRdb's copy keeps in-frame clones and lacks some. The sample yields 50,000 to 60,000 clones, roughly 80% seen once. Specimen: PBMCs. The receptors were sampled from a woman aged 40 to 50 in good health and CMV-seropositive. Each CDR3 is given with its conserved first and last residue. D genes are given only for firm matches. The listing skips clone size in some rows; elsewhere it reads once, few, many or a size class.

TRBJ2-1 | TRBV7-2 | TRBD2 | . | TGTGCCAGCAGTTCATACGGGACTACCTCGAACAATGAGCAGTTCTTC | CASSSYGTTSNNEQFF
TRBJ1-4 | TRBV7-6 | . | . | TGTGCCAGCAGCTTGGGGGGGGACGGTTTTAGGGGTGAAAAACTGTTTTTT | CASSLGGDGFRGEKLFF
TRBJ2-7 | TRBV18 | . | . | TGTGCCAGCTCACCTTCCCAGTTCTACGAGCAGTACTTC | CASSPSQFYEQYF
TRBJ1-1 | TRBV6-5 | . | . | TGTGCCAGCAGGGCGGAAGGGGGCACTGAAGCTTTCTTT | CASRAEGGTEAFF
TRBJ1-2 | TRBV4-2 | . | . | TGTGCCAGCAGCCCCGGACAGTCCCGAAGCTATGGCTACACCTTC | CASSPGQSRSYGYTF
TRBJ2-2 | TRBV30 | TRBD1 | . | TGTGCCTGGAGTCCTGGGGACAGGAACACCGGGGAGCTGTTTTTT | CAWSPGDRNTGELFF
TRBJ1-2 | TRBV7-9 | . | . | TGTGCCAGCAGCTTTGCCCAGGGCATCTATGGCTACACCTTC | CASSFAQGIYGYTF
TRBJ1-1 | TRBV7-9 | . | . | TGTGCCAGCAGCAGACGGGAGGCAGCCAGTGAAGCTTTCTTT | CASSRREAASEAFF
TRBJ1-1 | TRBV27 | . | . | TGTGCCAGCCGAAAGACAGGTACTAGTGGGAACACTGAAGCTTTCTTT | CASRKTGTSGNTEAFF
TRBJ2-7 | TRBV30 | . | . | TGTGCCTGGAGACAGGGCTCCTACGAGCAGTACTTC | CAWRQGSYEQYF
TRBJ1-2 | TRBV28 | . | few | TGTGCCAGCAGTTCCGGAGGATGGGATAGTGATCTTGGCTACACCTTC | CASSSGGWDSDLGYTF
TRBJ2-4 | TRBV29-1 | . | . | TGCAGCGTTGAAGATGGGAGGAGGGCCAAAAACATTCAGTACTTC | CSVEDGRRAKNIQYF
TRBJ2-5 | TRBV5-4 | . | . | TGTGCCAGCAGCTTGGGGGACTGGCAAGAGACCCAGTACTTC | CASSLGDWQETQYF
TRBJ2-7 | TRBV5-4 | . | . | TGTGCCAGCAGCTTGGACTTCGACGAGCAGTACTTC | CASSLDFDEQYF
TRBJ1-5 | TRBV28 | TRBD1 | . | TGTGCCAGCACCCACGGACAGGGGGTTAATCAGCCCCAGCATTTT | CASTHGQGVNQPQHF
TRBJ1-2 | TRBV2 | . | . | TGTGCCAGCAGTGACCGGGGATCGGATGGCTACACCTTC | CASSDRGSDGYTF
TRBJ2-1 | TRBV5-1 | TRBD2 | . | TGCGCCAGCAGCTTAACTAGCGGGGGGGCCAATGAGCAGTTCTTC | CASSLTSGGANEQFF
TRBJ2-5 | TRBV4-2 | TRBD2 | . | TGTGCCAGCAGCCAAGAGTTCGAGCGGGGGGGGGAGACCCAGTACTTC | CASSQEFERGGETQYF
TRBJ1-5 | TRBV9 | . | . | TGTGCCAGCAGCACCTCCGGGGGATATCAGCCCCAGCATTTT | CASSTSGGYQPQHF
TRBJ1-1 | TRBV5-6 | . | . | TGTGCCAGCAGCTTGACAGGGAGGAACACTGAAGCTTTCTTT | CASSLTGRNTEAFF
TRBJ2-6 | TRBV10-3 | TRBD2 | few | TGTGCCAGCCGGGACTATCTCCGAGCTGGGGCCAACGTCCTGACTTTC | CASRDYLRAGANVLTF
TRBJ2-5 | TRBV10-3 | TRBD2 | . | TGTGCCATCAGTGAGAGGCGGGGGGGACAAGAGACCCAGTACTTC | CAISERRGGQETQYF
TRBJ1-1 | TRBV9 | . | . | TGTGCCAGCAGCGTAGATATTCAGGGCGCTGAAGCTTTCTTT | CASSVDIQGAEAFF
TRBJ1-2 | TRBV2 | . | once | TGTGCCAGCAGTGAAGCTGGCCAGGGGAGCGGCTACACCTTC | CASSEAGQGSGYTF
TRBJ1-2 | TRBV7-8 | TRBD1 | . | TGTGCCAGCAGCTTAGAGGGTGGACCGGGACAGGGGGCCTTCGGAGGGGGCTACACCTTC | CASSLEGGPGQGAFGGGYTF
TRBJ2-7 | TRBV9 | . | . | TGTGCCAGCAGCGTAGTTTCCTCCCGGGTAAGGCGAGATTACGAGCAGTACTTC | CASSVVSSRVRRDYEQYF
TRBJ2-3 | TRBV6-5 | . | . | TGTGCCAGCAGCCGCCACCCTAGAGATACGCAGTATTTT | CASSRHPRDTQYF
TRBJ2-7 | TRBV7-9 | . | . | TGTGCCAGCAGCCGCATGGGGGGGGCCAAGCAGTACTTC | CASSRMGGAKQYF
TRBJ1-3 | TRBV6-6 | . | . | TGTGCCAGCCTCGGTGGAAACACCATATATTTT | CASLGGNTIYF
TRBJ1-5 | TRBV19 | . | . | TGTGCCAGTAGTATCCAGGTCTTAGGCAATCAGCCCCAGCATTTT | CASSIQVLGNQPQHF
TRBJ1-2 | TRBV7-9 | TRBD1 | . | TGTGCCAGCAGCTTAACGACAGGGGATGGTGGCTACACCTTC | CASSLTTGDGGYTF
TRBJ1-5 | TRBV5-8 | . | . | TGTGCCAGCAGCTTCCCAGGCATCCATCAGCCCCAGCATTTT | CASSFPGIHQPQHF